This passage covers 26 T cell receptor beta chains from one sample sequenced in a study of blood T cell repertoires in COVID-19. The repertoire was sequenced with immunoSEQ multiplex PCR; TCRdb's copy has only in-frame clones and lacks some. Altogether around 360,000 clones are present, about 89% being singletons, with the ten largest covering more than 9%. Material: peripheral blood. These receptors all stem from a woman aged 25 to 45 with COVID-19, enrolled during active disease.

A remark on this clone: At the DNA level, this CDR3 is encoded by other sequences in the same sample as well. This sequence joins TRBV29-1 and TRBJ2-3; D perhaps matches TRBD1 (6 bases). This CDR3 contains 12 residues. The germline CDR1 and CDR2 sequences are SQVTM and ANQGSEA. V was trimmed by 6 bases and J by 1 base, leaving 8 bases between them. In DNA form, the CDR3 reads TGCAGCGTGAGGACAGGCACAGATACGCAGTATTTT. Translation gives CSVRTGTDTQYF.

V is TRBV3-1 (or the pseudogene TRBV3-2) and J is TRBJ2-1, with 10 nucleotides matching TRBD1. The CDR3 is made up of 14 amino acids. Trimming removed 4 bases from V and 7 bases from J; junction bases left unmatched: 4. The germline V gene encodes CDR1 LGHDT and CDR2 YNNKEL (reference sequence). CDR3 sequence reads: CASSPDRGPNEQFF. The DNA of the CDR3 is TGTGCCAGCAGCCCTGACAGGGGGCCGAATGAGCAGTTCTTC.

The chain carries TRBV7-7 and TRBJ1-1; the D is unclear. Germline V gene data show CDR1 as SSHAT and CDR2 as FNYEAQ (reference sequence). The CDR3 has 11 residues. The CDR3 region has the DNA TGTGCTAGCCCGGGTGAGACTGAAGCTTTCTTT. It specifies CASPGETEAFF.

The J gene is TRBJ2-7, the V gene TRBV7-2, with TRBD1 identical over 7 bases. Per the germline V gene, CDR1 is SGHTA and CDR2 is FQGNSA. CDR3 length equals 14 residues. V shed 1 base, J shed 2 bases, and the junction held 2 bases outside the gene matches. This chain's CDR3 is CASSLGGQTYEQYF. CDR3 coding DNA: TGTGCCAGCAGCTTAGGGGGACAGACCTACGAGCAGTACTTC.

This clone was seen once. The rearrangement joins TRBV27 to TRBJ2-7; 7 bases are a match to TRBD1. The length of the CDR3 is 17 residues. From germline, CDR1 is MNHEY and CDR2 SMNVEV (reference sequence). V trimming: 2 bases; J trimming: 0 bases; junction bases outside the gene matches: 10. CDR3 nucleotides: TGTGCCAGCAGTTTAGGGACAGTCTGGACAGGCTCCTACGAGCAGTACTTC. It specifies CASSLGTVWTGSYEQYF.

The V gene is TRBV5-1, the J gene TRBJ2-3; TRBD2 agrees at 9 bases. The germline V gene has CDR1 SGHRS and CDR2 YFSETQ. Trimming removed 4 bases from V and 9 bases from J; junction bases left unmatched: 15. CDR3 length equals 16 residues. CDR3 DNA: TGCGCCAGCAGCCGAAAGATTAGCGGGAGAACCGGAACGCAGTATTTT. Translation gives CASSRKISGRTGTQYF.

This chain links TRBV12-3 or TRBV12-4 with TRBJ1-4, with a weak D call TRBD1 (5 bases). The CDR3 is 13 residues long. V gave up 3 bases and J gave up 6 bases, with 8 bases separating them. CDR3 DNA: TGTGCCAGCAGTTTGGGGGGGGATGAAAAACTGTTTTTT. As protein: CASSLGGDEKLFF.

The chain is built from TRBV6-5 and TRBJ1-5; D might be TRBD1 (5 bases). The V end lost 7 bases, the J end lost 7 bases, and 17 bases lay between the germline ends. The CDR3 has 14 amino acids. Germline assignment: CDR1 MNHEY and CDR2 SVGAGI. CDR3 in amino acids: CASILQADVQPQHF. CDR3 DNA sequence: TGTGCCAGCATTTTACAGGCGGACGTGCAGCCCCAGCATTTT.

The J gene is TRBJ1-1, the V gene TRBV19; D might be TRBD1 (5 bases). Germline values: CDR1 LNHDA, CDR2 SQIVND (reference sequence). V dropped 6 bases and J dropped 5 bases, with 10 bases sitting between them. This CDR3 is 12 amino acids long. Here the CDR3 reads CASSWGGTEAFF. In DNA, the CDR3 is TGTGCCAGTAGCTGGGGGGGTACTGAAGCTTTCTTT.

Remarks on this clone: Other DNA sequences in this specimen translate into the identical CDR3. CDR3 residues: CASSTGQGQETQYF. The CDR3 coding sequence is TGCGCCAGCAGCACCGGACAGGGCCAAGAGACCCAGTACTTC. This chain uses TRBV5-1 with TRBJ2-5, with 8 bases that match TRBD1. The CDR3 length is 14 residues. CDR1 and CDR2 (germline): SGHRS, YFSETQ. Trimming took 4 bases from V and 1 from J; bases not matched to a gene: 3.

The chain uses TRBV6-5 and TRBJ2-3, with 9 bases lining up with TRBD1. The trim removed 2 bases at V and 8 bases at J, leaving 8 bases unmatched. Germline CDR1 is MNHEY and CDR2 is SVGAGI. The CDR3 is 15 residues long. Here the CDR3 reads CASSYLGQGLATQYF. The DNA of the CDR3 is TGTGCCAGCAGTTACCTAGGACAGGGGCTAGCTACGCAGTATTTT.

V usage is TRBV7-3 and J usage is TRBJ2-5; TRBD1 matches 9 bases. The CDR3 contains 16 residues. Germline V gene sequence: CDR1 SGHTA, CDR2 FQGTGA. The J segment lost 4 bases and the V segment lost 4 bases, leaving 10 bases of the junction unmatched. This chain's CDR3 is CASSSPDRGDGETQYF. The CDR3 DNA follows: TGTGCCAGCAGCTCACCGGACAGGGGCGACGGAGAGACCCAGTACTTC.

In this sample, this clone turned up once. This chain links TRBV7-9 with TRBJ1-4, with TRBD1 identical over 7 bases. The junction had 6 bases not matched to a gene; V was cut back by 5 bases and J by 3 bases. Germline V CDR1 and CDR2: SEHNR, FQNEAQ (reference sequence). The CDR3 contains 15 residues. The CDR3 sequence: CASSLLTGANEKLFF. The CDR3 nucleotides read TGTGCCAGCAGCCTTCTTACAGGGGCTAATGAAAAACTGTTTTTT.

The CDR3 DNA sequence: TGTGCCAGCCGGGGGGGACAGGGTTATTACGAGCAGTACTTC. It specifies CASRGGQGYYEQYF. The chain has TRBV27 and TRBJ2-7; weak D call: TRBD1 (9 bases). The V end lost 8 bases, the J end lost 4 bases, and 18 bases lay between the germline ends. The germline V gene encodes CDR1 MNHEY and CDR2 SMNVEV (reference sequence). The CDR3 totals 14 residues.

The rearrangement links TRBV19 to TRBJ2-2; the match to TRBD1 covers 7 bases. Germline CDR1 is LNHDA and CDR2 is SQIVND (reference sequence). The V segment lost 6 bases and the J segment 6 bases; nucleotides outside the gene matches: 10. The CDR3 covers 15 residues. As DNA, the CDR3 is TGTGCCAGTAGCCGCTGGACAGGACGGGCCGGGGAGCTGTTTTTT. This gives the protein CASSRWTGRAGELFF. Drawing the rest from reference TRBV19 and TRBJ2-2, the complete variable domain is DGGITQSPKYLFRKEGQNVTLSCEQNLNHDAMYWYRQDPGQGLRLIYYSQIVNDFQKGDIAEGYSVSREKKESFPLTVTSAQKNPTAFYLCASSRWTGRAGELFFGEGSRLTVL.

The CDR3 nucleotides read TGTGCCAGCAGCTTGACTAGCGGGAGTCAGGCAGATACGCAGTATTTT. This gives the protein CASSLTSGSQADTQYF. The rearrangement uses TRBV7-9 and TRBJ2-3; 12 positions match TRBD2. V dropped 3 bases and J dropped 4; count of bases not matched to a gene: 5. Germline V CDR1 and CDR2: SEHNR, FQNEAQ (reference sequence). CDR3 length: 16 residues.

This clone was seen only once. CDR3 sequence: CATSNQGVTNQPQHF. CDR3 DNA sequence: TGTGCCACTTCAAATCAGGGTGTTACCAATCAGCCCCAGCATTTT. The chain links TRBV7-2 to TRBJ1-5, with a weak D call TRBD1 (5 bases). With 10 bases removed from V and 3 bases from J, the gap between germline ends came to 19 bases. The germline CDR1 and CDR2 sequences are SGHTA and FQGNSA. The CDR3 runs 15 residues. Combining the CDR3 with reference TRBV7-2 and TRBJ1-5 gives the whole variable domain GAGVSQSPSNKVTEKGKDVELRCDPISGHTALYWYRQSLGQGLEFLIYFQGNSAPDKSGLPSDRFSAERTGGSVSTLTIQRTQQEDSAVYLCATSNQGVTNQPQHFGDGTRLSIL.

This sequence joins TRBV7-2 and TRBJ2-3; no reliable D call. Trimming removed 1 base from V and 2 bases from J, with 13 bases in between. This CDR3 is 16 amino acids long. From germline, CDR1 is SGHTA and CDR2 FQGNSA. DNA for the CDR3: TGTGCCAGCAGCTTAGTTCGGCAGGCTATCACAGATACGCAGTATTTT. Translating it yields CASSLVRQAITDTQYF.

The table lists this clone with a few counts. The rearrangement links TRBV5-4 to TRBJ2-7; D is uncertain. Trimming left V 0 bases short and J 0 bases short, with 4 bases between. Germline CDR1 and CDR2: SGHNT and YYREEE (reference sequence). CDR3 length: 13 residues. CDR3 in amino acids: CASSLAPSYEQYF. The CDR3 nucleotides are TGTGCCAGCAGCTTGGCTCCCTCCTACGAGCAGTACTTC.

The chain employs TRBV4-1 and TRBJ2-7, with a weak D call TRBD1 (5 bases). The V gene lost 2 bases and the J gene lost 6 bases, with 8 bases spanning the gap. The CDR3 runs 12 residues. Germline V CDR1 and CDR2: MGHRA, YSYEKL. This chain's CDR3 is CASSQRGGEQYF. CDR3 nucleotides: TGCGCCAGCAGCCAAAGGGGTGGCGAGCAGTACTTC.

The CDR3 DNA follows: TGCGCCAGCAGCTTGGCGCAGGGGACCTACAATGAGCAGTTCTTC. It yields the protein CASSLAQGTYNEQFF. The J gene is TRBJ2-1, the V gene TRBV5-1; D is perhaps TRBD1 (6 bases). CDR1 is SGHRS, CDR2 YFSETQ, per germline. V was clipped by 0 bases and J by 2 bases, with 9 bases between them. This CDR3 is built from 15 residues.

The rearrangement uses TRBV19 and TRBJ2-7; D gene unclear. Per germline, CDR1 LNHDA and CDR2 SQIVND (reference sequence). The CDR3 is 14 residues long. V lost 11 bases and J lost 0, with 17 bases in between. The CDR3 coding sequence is TGTGCCGTCTCCCCTGGCCGCCGCTCCTACGAGCAGTACTTC. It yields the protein CAVSPGRRSYEQYF.

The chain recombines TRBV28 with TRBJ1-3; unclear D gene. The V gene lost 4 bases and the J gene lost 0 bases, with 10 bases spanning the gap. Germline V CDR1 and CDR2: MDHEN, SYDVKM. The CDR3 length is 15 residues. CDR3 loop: CASSWTGSSGNTIYF. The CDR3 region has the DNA TGTGCCAGCAGTTGGACCGGGAGCTCTGGAAACACCATATATTTT.

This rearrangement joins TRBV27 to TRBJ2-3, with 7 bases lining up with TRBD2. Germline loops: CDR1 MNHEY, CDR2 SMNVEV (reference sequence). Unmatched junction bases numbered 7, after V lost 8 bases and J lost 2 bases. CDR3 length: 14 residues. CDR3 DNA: TGTGCCAGCCGACGGACTAGGTACACAGATACGCAGTATTTT. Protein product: CASRRTRYTDTQYF.

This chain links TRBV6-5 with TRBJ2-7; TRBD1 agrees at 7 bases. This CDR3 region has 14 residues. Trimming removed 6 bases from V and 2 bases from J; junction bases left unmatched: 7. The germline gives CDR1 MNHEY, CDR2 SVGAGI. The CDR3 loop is CASSQGQWAYEQYF. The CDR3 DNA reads TGTGCCAGCAGCCAGGGACAGTGGGCCTACGAGCAGTACTTC.

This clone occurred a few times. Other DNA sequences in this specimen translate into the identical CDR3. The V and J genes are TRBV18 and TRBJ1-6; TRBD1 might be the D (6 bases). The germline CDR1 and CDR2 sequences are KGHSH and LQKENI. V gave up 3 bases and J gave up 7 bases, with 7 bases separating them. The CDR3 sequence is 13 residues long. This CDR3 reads CASSPDRNSPLHF. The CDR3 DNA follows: TGTGCCAGCTCACCGGACAGAAATTCACCCCTCCACTTT.